This T cell receptor (beta chain) derives from a study of cytomegalovirus exposure and HLA in healthy donors listed by TCRdb under 2017. A note on the overall study: An earlier analysis of several hundred of the donors reported roughly 300 Gb of sequence data and 117 million unique TCR beta sequences from 150 million to 200 million T cells. Among the 398 genotyped donors, approximately 76% belonged to the genetic ancestry cluster associated with self-reported Caucasian donors. The number of typed donors differed by locus: 629-630 for A, B, C, DRB1 and DQB1; approximately 540 for DQA1; some 590 for DPA1; and around 470 for DPB1. Using immunosequencing, the study profiled T cell repertoires from around 670 subjects and related those repertoires to cytomegalovirus serostatus. Besides the first cohort of around 700 subjects, a separate validation cohort made up of 120 different subjects was used. Alongside the repertoire data, information on donor age, sex, ethnicity and CMV serostatus was compiled. In a later genetic analysis, genome-wide SNP genotypes for 398 of the 666 donors were used, and that subset was treated as a discovery cohort. Four or five DR-DQ haplotypes were handled as single units for association and clustering because linkage in the cohort was strong. Every repertoire in the discovery cohort had been generated on one and the same sequencing platform. Both class I and class II loci were covered by HLA typing, at four-digit resolution. Rather than drawing on any new phenotypic data, the later analysis identified candidate immune exposures from TCR beta sequences and the way those sequences occurred across donors. To predict cytomegalovirus infection status, the study brought together high-throughput TCR immunosequencing, statistical association of individual TCRs with disease status, and machine learning. The aim of the study was to test whether cataloging public T cell receptors could identify signatures of past pathogen exposure. Around 300 gigabases of sequencing data and tens of millions of unique TCR sequences were included in an early release covering under 650 HLA-typed donors. In a later analysis, previously published TCR beta repertoires from about 670 donors were re-analyzed and high-resolution HLA genotyping was added so that TCR occurrence patterns could be studied. Among around 400 genotyped donors of the cohort, an average of about 240,000 unique TCR beta nucleotide sequences was sequenced per donor, of which about 19% were non-productive. An earlier analysis of around 640 of the donors used high-throughput TCR beta sequencing to judge whether each TCR beta V gene segment behaved as functional or pseudogenic.

The library relied on the immunoSEQ multiplex PCR assay. For the multiplex PCR, a mixture combining 60 forward primers for TCR Vbeta segments and 13 reverse primers for TCR Jbeta segments was used. Amplification of the CDR3 region of rearranged TCR beta genes was performed with a multiplex PCR assay on genomic DNA. The amplified TCR beta libraries were sequenced on the Illumina HiSeq System as 87-base-pair reads. As for the authors' bioinformatics: A later analysis counted tens of millions of unique TCR beta chains across the 666 repertoires, and approximately 11 million of these chains were shared by at least two donors. Raw reads were error-corrected and collapsed into unique sequences by a nearest-neighbor algorithm in which closely related sequences were merged to remove PCR and sequencing errors. Alignment of CDR3 sequences to IMGT reference sequences was used to assign V, D and J gene segments. Each retained sequence needed at least a six-nucleotide match to both a V gene segment and a J gene segment. Rearrangements were called productive when the CDR3 lacked stop codons and stayed in frame with V and J; all others were non-productive. Following IMGT convention, CDR3 was defined as the stretch from the second conserved V-encoded cysteine to the conserved J-encoded phenylalanine. The earlier analysis of some 550 of the donors excluded any sequence lacking an unambiguous match to a single V gene segment. In an earlier analysis of approximately 610 of the donors, V segments were called functional above 56.7% productive rearrangements and were called segregating when the between-donor standard deviation exceeded 5%. A statistical classification framework was built to diagnose cytomegalovirus status from the catalog of TCR beta chain sequences. In a later analysis, TCR nucleotide sequences were compared against IMGT/GENE-DB human TR gene sequences so that V and J genes could be assigned. Using the TCRdist pipeline, a later analysis assigned CDR3 sequences along with most-parsimonious VDJ recombination scenarios. In a later analysis, each TCR beta chain was defined by its CDR3 amino acid sequence together with its V-gene family, and reads lacking a unique V-gene family were excluded. As a way to deal with suspected cross-contamination and a sequencing artifact, a later analysis dropped under 600 nucleotide sequences that were highly shared and had low generation probability. A later analysis calculated a clonal expansion index for each public chain from normalized within-repertoire ranks of inferred template counts. In a later analysis, generation probabilities were computed using a VDJ recombination model fitted to out-of-frame rearrangements, and the results were checked against IGoR. A later analysis scored TCR-TCR, TCR-HLA and TCR-CMV co-occurrence with hypergeometric tests, applying a repertoire-size bias correction to TCR pairs. To estimate false discovery rates, a later analysis permuted the HLA or CMV assignments 20 times. A later analysis grouped co-occurring TCRs with DBSCAN, adding TCRdist sequence similarity when clustering within HLA-allele-positive subsets. Co-occurrence clustering excluded repertoires with fewer than 30,000 or more than 120,000 public chains, plus five with anomalous nucleotide sharing. TCRdb mirrors the immuneACCESS table, restricted to in-frame sequences. Some clones are absent from its copies; in checked studies, under half trace to an unresolved V gene, and the reason for the others is unknown. V, J and clone size are those of that table, while D and trimming were read from the DNA. The sample table lists some 190,000 clones, roughly 77% of them with a count of one. Of the sample, roughly 1.5% falls within the top ten clones.

With respect to this clone: Its antigen specificity is not known. No base-level quality is on record; no much larger clone is a single base apart.

In total, approximately 690 healthy bone marrow donors made up the cohort. At the time of sampling, every cohort member was nominally healthy, though immune exposures that went unrecorded were likely present. The donor tested CMV seronegative, placing the donor among the 350 or so seronegative members of the cohort. Every donor gave a peripheral blood sample, and the peripheral blood mononuclear cells from that sample were used for TCR beta sequencing. Genomic DNA was extracted from the blood cell samples with the Qiagen DNeasy Blood Extraction Kit. CDR1 and CDR2, per the germline V gene, are MDHEN and SYDVKM. The CDR3 starts with the cysteine, ends with the phenylalanine, and has 13 residues. CDR3 DNA is the only sequence kept; it has 39 bases, read in frame from the first base. The V and J ends are trimmed by 8 bases and 7 bases, leaving 17 bases between them. Overall results and qualifications from the work: Most TCR sequences were observed very rarely across donors, whereas some public TCRs were present in many individuals. Linkage disequilibrium might explain the correlated functional status among segregating V segments, but an unknown experimental factor could not be excluded. The authors suggested that the approach could potentially be generalized to other disease states and immunological phenotypes. The classifier was reported to diagnose cytomegalovirus status with high specificity and sensitivity in both the original cohort and the validation cohort. The presence/absence analyses assumed that sequencing depth was roughly uniform across donors, and that assumption may not be true. The sequencing pipeline was judged likely to have produced a cluster of highly shared sequence variants as a technical artifact. In an earlier analysis of approximately 590 of the donors, most TCR beta V segments were observed in productive rearrangements about 87% or about 30% of the time, broadly matching IMGT annotations. In this cohort, only TCR beta chains were sequenced, and detectable features were limited by the absence of alpha or paired-chain data. According to a later analysis, TCR association rates differed among HLA loci, with DRB1 alleles showing the most associated TCRs and HLA-C alleles showing the fewest. Compared with equally common non-associated chains, HLA-associated TCR beta chains in a later analysis were more clonally expanded and had lower generation probabilities. In a later analysis, several top co-occurrence clusters were reported to appear linked to parvovirus B19, influenza, CMV and Epstein-Barr virus. In vitro tests confirmed that three of the cytomegalovirus-associated TCR beta chains recognize cytomegalovirus antigens. Some IMGT-functional V segments, including TRBV6-2 and TRBV6-3, could not be told apart with the 87-base-pair reads, so those segments were excluded. According to a later genetic analysis, donors in an Asian-associated ancestry cluster had fewer N-insertions in productive TCRs than the approximately 710-donor mean. Strong co-occurrence of HLA alleles, especially DR and DQ, made assigning TCR associations to individual alleles difficult. In a later analysis, around 17,000 TCR beta sequences were associated with specific HLA alleles at a false discovery rate of 0.05. In a later analysis, most CMV-associated TCR beta chains were found to appear HLA-restricted, with HLA associations seemingly driven largely by CMV exposure. The study listed over 150 TCR beta chains as associated with cytomegalovirus. CMV serostatus was the only immune exposure information available for the cohort. Because counts were too low, some 16 rarely observed V segments, including chromosome 9 orphons, were excluded from the earlier analysis of under 650 of the donors. Because HLA typing was missing for some donors at each locus, association tests included only the typed subset. In a later genetic analysis, a missense DCLRE1C variant was associated with V-gene and J-gene trimming of TCR beta chains, and the association was replicated in an independent cohort. A further reported finding was that TCR beta sequences accurately predicted the HLA-A and HLA-B alleles for most subjects in the first cohort.

Source material: PBMCs. The rearranged segments are TRBV28 and TRBJ1-2, with a tentative D gene TRBD1 over 6 matching bases. This receptor was obtained from a woman between 50 and 59 years old in good health and CMV-seronegative. The sequenced DNA is TGTGCCAGCCTTACAGGGTCCCGAGGTGGCTACACCTTC. The encoded protein is CASLTGSRGGYTF.